The source of this T cell receptor beta chain is a study of neurological immune-mediated disorders (dated by TCRdb to between 2018 and 2021). A note on the overall study: Of the roughly 34 multiple sclerosis patients, some 30 had relapsing-remitting MS and 3 had secondary progressive MS. Peripheral blood TCR-beta repertoires from patients with HTLV-I-associated myelopathy (HAM/TSP), patients with multiple sclerosis, and healthy controls were compared in the study using UMI-based sequencing. The 95 to 110 TCR-beta libraries covered PBMC samples along with longitudinal samples, technical triplicates, and paired sorted CD4+ and CD8+ T-cell subsets. The cohort included approximately 68 subjects: roughly 14 with HAM/TSP, around 34 with multiple sclerosis, and approximately 20 healthy controls. Overall results and qualifications from the work: Repertoires from 18 of 34 MS patients were grouped by phylogenetic analysis into a cluster of related CDR3 sequences, suggesting a possible repertoire-level signature. Across subjects, expanded clones never shared an identical CDR3 amino acid sequence, which suggests that the TCR-beta repertoires in every group were private. TCR clonal expansion was greatest in HAM/TSP patients and smallest in MS patients, who ranked below even healthy controls. The MS cluster was not associated with any clinical or MRI features, and the authors stated that larger cohorts are needed.

This clonotype was recorded at least ten times. Its cognate antigen has yet to be identified. Within one base of it there is no much larger clone, and no base qualities were kept. To synthesize cDNA, template-switch 5'RACE was performed with a primer carrying a 10-nucleotide random unique molecular identifier so that each TCR transcript was tagged. Each sequencing run produced over 170 million TCR-beta sequences covering 15-18 subjects. Total RNA was extracted with the RNeasy kit. Using the KAPA Real-time Library Amplification kit, TCR-beta VDJ regions were amplified with primers for the TCR constant region and the 5'RACE anchor. Sample indexes and Illumina adaptors were added in a first PCR, after which library yield was increased in a second PCR. After Ampure bead purification, the TCR product of roughly 650 bp was size-selected on a 2% E-gel SizeSelection system. Before pooling, library quality was assessed on a Bioanalyzer, concentration was determined with Qubit, and library quantification was performed with the Kapa Library Quantification kit. Libraries were sequenced paired-end 2 x 150 bp on an Illumina HiSeq 2500. To increase sequence diversity, roughly 23-30% phiX was spiked into each library pool. On the study's bioinformatics: The quality-filtered reads were processed with the UMI-based MiGEC pipeline, whose error correction step removed more than 85% of the raw TCR sequences. IMGT germline references were used for alignment of VDJ genes, and clonotypes were defined by a unique CDR3 amino acid sequence together with V-J genes. Clonal expansion, Shannon diversity and CDR3 relatedness were evaluated with VDJtools (CalcPairwiseDistances, ClusterSamples), while phylogenetic trees were built in CLCbio workbench. Expanded clones were defined as having at least 8 unique UMIs, based on coefficient-of-variation modelling across technical triplicates. In TCRdb, the public reads were trimmed at Q25 with fastp and aligned with MiXCR, with productive beta chains retained. Rows are combined by CDR3 protein, so each entry shows the most common genes and DNA. The authors' filters were not applied to this entry. The sample data list tens of thousands of distinct CDR3 sequences, and 3.8% of these were observed just once. Together, the top ten hold roughly 2.2% of the sample.

For the unsorted PBMC libraries, 2 million PBMCs were stored in RNAlater at -80 degrees C until RNA extraction and were used to generate the libraries. Multiple sclerosis patients were enrolled in a US clinical protocol evaluating disease progression by magnetic resonance imaging. Peripheral blood underwent Ficoll-Hypaque density gradient centrifugation to isolate PBMCs, which were then cryopreserved in liquid nitrogen. From V the trimming removes 0 bases and from J it removes 7 bases, while the gene matches leave 6 bases of the junction unaccounted for. Taken from the germline V gene, the CDR1 and CDR2 loops are SGDLS and YYNGEE. Counted from cysteine to phenylalanine, this CDR3 has 14 amino acids. Just CDR3 DNA is preserved here, 42 bases in frame from base 1.

Sequenced input: PBMCs. This clonotype was sampled from a man aged 30 to 39 with multiple sclerosis. Here the chain combines TRBV9 and TRBJ1-1, and TRBD1 matches 7 of the central bases. The CDR3 reads as follows: CASSVAGTAGEAFF. The nucleotides are TGTGCCAGCAGCGTAGCCGGGACAGCAGGTGAAGCTTTCTTT.